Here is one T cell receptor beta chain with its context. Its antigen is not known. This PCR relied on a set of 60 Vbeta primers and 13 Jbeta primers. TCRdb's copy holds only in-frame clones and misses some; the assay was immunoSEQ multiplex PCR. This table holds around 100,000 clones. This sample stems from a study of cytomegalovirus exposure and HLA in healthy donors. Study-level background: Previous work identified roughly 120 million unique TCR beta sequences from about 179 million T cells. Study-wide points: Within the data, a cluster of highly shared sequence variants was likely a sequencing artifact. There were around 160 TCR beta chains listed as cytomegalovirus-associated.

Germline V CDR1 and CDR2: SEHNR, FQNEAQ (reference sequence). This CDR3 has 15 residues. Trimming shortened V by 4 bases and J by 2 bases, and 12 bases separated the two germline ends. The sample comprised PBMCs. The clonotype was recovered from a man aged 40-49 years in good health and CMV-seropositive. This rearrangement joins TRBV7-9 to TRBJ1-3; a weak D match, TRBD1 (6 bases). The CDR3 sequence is CASSSGRGAGNTIYF. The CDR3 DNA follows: TGTGCCAGCAGCTCCGGCAGGGGTGCTGGAAACACCATATATTTT.